This T cell receptor beta chain was sequenced in a study of cytomegalovirus exposure and HLA in healthy donors. Whole-study results and caveats: According to the study, around 150 TCR beta chains were cytomegalovirus-associated. There were some public TCRs occurring in many donors, but most TCR sequences were rare. The classifier, whose performance was assessed in both the original and validation cohorts, reportedly diagnosed cytomegalovirus status with high specificity and sensitivity. The tendency of first-cohort TCR clusters to co-occur in the roughly 110 validation repertoires emerged from a later analysis.

This CDR3 contains 14 residues. Looked up from germline, CDR1 is SEHNR and CDR2 is FQNEAQ (reference sequence). Trimming took off 3 bases at V and 4 bases at J, with 12 bases between the two ends. In the case of this clone: Its target is not known.

TCRdb keeps only in-frame clones here, not all; method: immunoSEQ multiplex PCR. The sample yields about 55,000 clones, about 93% seen once. This TCR came from a man younger than 30 in good health and CMV-seronegative. The sequencing input was PBMCs. The genes are TRBV7-9 and TRBJ1-1; D unclear. The CDR3 region is CASSLYDFGTEAFF. The DNA for the CDR3 is TGTGCCAGCAGCTTGTACGACTTTGGCACTGAAGCTTTCTTT.